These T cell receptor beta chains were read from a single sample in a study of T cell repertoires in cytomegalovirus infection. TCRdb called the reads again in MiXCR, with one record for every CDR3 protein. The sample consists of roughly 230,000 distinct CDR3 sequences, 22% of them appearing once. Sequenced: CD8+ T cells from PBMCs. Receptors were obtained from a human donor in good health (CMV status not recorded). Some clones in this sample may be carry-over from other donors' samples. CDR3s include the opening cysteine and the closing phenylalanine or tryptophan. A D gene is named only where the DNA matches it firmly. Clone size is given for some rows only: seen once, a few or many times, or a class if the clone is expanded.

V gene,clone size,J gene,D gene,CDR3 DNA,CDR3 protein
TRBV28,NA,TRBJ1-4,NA,TGTGCCAGCAGGACTAGGACAGCGGATGGGATTGAAAAACTGTTTTTT,CASRTRTADGIEKLFF
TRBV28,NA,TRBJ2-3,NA,TGTGCCAGCAGTTGGGGGCCAGATACGCAGTATTTT,CASSWGPDTQYF
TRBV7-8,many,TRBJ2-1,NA,TGTGCCAGCAGCTCGCAAGGGCACAATGAGCAGTTCTTC,CASSSQGHNEQFF
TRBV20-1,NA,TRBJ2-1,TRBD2,TGCAGTGCAGGCGGGACTAGCTCCTACAATGAGCAGTTCTTC,CSAGGTSSYNEQFF
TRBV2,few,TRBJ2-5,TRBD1,TGTGCCAGCAGTGACACAGGGGGAGAGACCCAGTACTTC,CASSDTGGETQYF
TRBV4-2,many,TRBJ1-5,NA,TGTGCCAGCAGCCAAGATCTTGCTGATGGCGGGCAGCCCCAGCATTTT,CASSQDLADGGQPQHF
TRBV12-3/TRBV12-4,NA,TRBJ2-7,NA,TGTGCCAGCAGTCCGGGACTGGCCGTCGAGCAGTACTTC,CASSPGLAVEQYF
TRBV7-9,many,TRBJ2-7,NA,TGTGCCAGCAGTTCGAGGGCGGGTAAGAACGAGCAGTACTTC,CASSSRAGKNEQYF
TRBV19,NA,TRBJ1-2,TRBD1,TGTGCCAGTTGGGACAGCCATGGCTACACCTTC,CASWDSHGYTF
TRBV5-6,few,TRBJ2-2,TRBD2,TGTGCCAGCAGCTGGGAGGGGCTGGAGGGCAGCACCGGGGAGCTGTTTTTT,CASSWEGLEGSTGELFF
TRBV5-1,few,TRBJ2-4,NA,TGCGCCAGCAGCTTGGGGACACTCAACATTCAGTACTTC,CASSLGTLNIQYF
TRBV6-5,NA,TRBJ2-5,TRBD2,TGTGCCAGCAGTTACTCGGTCGGGGGGGAGACCCAGTACTTC,CASSYSVGGETQYF
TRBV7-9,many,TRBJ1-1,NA,TGTGCCAGCAGCTTACCCGGTCCTCCTGAAGCTTTCTTT,CASSLPGPPEAFF
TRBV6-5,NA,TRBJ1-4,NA,TGTGCCAGCAGTTACTCGGGGGGAATGGGTGAAAAACTGTTTTTT,CASSYSGGMGEKLFF
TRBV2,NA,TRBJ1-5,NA,TGTGCCAGCAGTGAAGAACGAGTTGGCAATCAGCCCCAGCATTTT,CASSEERVGNQPQHF
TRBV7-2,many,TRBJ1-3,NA,TGTGCCAGCAGCTTTCCCGTCTCTGGAAACACCATATATTTT,CASSFPVSGNTIYF
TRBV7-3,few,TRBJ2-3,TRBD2,TGTGCCAGCAGCTCCTCGGGGGGTCAAGATACGCAGTATTTT,CASSSSGGQDTQYF
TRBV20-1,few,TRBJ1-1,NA,TGCAGTGCTAGGCAGCCTTTGGGCAGCCAGGCCTTGGACACTGAAGCTTTCTTT,CSARQPLGSQALDTEAFF
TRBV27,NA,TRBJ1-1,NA,TGTGCCAGCAGCCCCCATTGGGCAGTCATGAACACTGAAGCTTTCTTT,CASSPHWAVMNTEAFF
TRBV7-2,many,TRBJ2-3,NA,TGTGCCAGCAGCTTCCCGGGGGATAGCACAGATACGCAGTATTTT,CASSFPGDSTDTQYF
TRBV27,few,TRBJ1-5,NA,TGTGCCAGCAGTCCCGGTAGGAAAAATCAGCCCCAGCATTTT,CASSPGRKNQPQHF
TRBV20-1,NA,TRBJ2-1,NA,TGCAGTGCTCGGACTCCCACAGTTGGGCAGTTCTTC,CSARTPTVGQFF
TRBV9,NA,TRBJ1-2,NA,TGTGCCAGCAGCGTCCCCTACACCTTC,CASSVPYTF
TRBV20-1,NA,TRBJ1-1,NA,TGCAGTGCTAGAACGCTTGGGAACACTGAAGCTTTCTTT,CSARTLGNTEAFF
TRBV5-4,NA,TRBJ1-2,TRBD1,TGTGCCAGCAGCCCCCCTGACAGGGGTGGAGGCTACACCTTC,CASSPPDRGGGYTF
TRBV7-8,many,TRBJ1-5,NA,TGTGCCAGCAGCTTAGTAGGAGGCAATCAGCCCCAGCATTTT,CASSLVGGNQPQHF